This T cell receptor beta chain appears in the sequencing data of a study of cytomegalovirus exposure and HLA in healthy donors. This clone was observed a single time. Its antigen is as yet unknown. General study findings and limits: The majority of TCR sequences were rare, yet some public TCRs appeared in many donors.

The PCR ran on 60 Vbeta and 13 Jbeta primers. The protocol was immunoSEQ multiplex PCR, while the TCRdb copy is restricted to in-frame clones and leaves out a portion. The sample comprises around 62,000 clones, over 70% of which are singletons, and approximately 5.4% rests with the top ten. The clonotype originates from a male donor in good health and CMV-seropositive. The specimen was PBMCs.

Written as DNA, the CDR3 is TGTGCCAGCAGCCCTACCCAGTACCGACTCGCCTACGAGCAGTACTTC. This translates into CASSPTQYRLAYEQYF. The V call is TRBV7-2, the J call TRBJ2-7, with D unclear. CDR1 and CDR2 (germline): SGHTA, FQGNSA. The CDR3 has 16 residues. The V and J ends lost 5 bases and 2 bases respectively, with 19 bases between them.